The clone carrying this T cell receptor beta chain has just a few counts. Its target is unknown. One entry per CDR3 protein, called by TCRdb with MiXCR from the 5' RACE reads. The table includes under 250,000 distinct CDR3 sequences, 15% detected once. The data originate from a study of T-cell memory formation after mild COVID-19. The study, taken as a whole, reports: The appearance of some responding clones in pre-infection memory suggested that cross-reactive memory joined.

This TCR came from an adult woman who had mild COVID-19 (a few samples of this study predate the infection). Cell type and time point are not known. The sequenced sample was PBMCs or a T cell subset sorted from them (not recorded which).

This CDR3 reads CASTENSGKVDNEQFF. CDR3 nucleotide sequence: TGTGCCAGCACTGAAAATAGCGGGAAGGTTGACAATGAGCAGTTCTTC. This sequence joins TRBV12-1 and TRBJ2-1; the table's D call, TRBD2, has no DNA check behind it. TRBV12-1 is shown as a pseudogene. The CDR3 has 16 residues.